This T cell receptor beta chain appears in the sequencing data of a study of cytomegalovirus exposure and HLA in healthy donors. General study points: Based on reports, TCR beta sequences accurately predicted HLA-A and HLA-B alleles for most subjects.

Germline-derived CDR1 and CDR2 are SGHVS and FNYEAQ. The CDR3 consists of 17 residues. With 1 base clipped from V and 4 bases from J, the junction kept 6 bases outside the gene matches. PCR primers comprised 60 Vbeta and 13 Jbeta primers. The protocol was immunoSEQ multiplex PCR, while the TCRdb copy is restricted to in-frame clones and leaves out a portion. The table records 100,000 to 150,000 clones, around 80% of them present only once. About this clone itself: Its antigen is unidentified.

The clonotype comes from a middle-aged woman in good health and CMV-seronegative. The genes are TRBV7-6 and TRBJ2-7, with 14 bases lining up with TRBD2. The sequencing input was PBMCs. The CDR3 sequence: CASSLGAGTSGSYEQYF. CDR3 bases: TGTGCCAGCAGCTTAGGGGCCGGGACTAGCGGGAGTTACGAGCAGTACTTC.